This T cell receptor (beta chain) derives from a study of blood T cell repertoires in COVID-19. From germline, CDR1 is ENHRY and CDR2 SYGVKD. The CDR3 is 14 amino acids. Trimming removed 5 bases from V and 3 bases from J; junction bases left unmatched: 3. Using immunoSEQ multiplex PCR, the repertoire was profiled, and TCRdb retains in-frame clones only, with some absent. The profile shows about 260,000 clones, around nine tenths of them singletons. The V and J genes are TRBV10-3 and TRBJ2-7; 11 bases align to TRBD2. The sequencing sample was made of peripheral blood. The receptor was derived from a woman in her fifties or sixties with COVID-19, enrolled during active disease. CDR3 loop: CAISQTSGNYEQYF. CDR3 nucleotide sequence: TGTGCCATCAGTCAGACTAGCGGGAACTACGAGCAGTACTTC.